Listed here is a single T cell receptor (beta chain). Authors' processing steps: Amplification with reference gene primers provided the estimates of nucleated cell counts. TCRdb's copy holds only in-frame clones and misses some; the assay was immunoSEQ multiplex PCR. Clone size and the V and J calls come from that table; the DNA yielded D and trimming. The data show approximately 50,000 clones, under 95% seen once. This specimen comes from a study of blood T cell repertoires in COVID-19. At the level of the study: The study drew acute and convalescent COVID-19 samples from the United States, Italy and Spain. T cells, B-cell-depleted T cells, or PBMCs supplied cDNA or gDNA.

The length of the CDR3 is 15 residues. Germline V gene sequence: CDR1 MNHNY, CDR2 SVGAGI (reference sequence). V shed 6 bases and J 7 bases; nucleotides not matched to a gene: 5. This TCR was sampled from a human donor in a cohort sampled during active COVID-19. The rearrangement joins TRBV6-6 to TRBJ2-1, with 14 bases fitting TRBD2. The sequenced sample consisted of peripheral blood. CDR3 sequence reads: CASRPRTSGRNEQFF. In DNA form, the CDR3 reads TGTGCCAGCAGGCCCCGGACTAGCGGGAGGAATGAGCAGTTCTTC.